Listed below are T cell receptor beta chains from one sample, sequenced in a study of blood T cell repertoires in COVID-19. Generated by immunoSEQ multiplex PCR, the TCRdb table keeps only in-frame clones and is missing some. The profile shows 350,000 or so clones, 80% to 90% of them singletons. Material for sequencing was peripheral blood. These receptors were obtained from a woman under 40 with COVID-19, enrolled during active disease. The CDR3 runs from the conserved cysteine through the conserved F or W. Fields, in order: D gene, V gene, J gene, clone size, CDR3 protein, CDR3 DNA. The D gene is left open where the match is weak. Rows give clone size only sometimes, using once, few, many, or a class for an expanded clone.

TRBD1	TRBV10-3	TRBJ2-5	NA	CAISESTTGGDETQYF	TGTGCCATCAGTGAGTCGACTACAGGGGGCGATGAGACCCAGTACTTC
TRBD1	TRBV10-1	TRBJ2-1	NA	CASSGDSLSYNEQFF	TGCGCCAGCAGTGGGGACAGCCTATCCTACAATGAGCAGTTCTTC
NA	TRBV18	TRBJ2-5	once	CASSPGARETQYF	TGTGCCAGCTCACCAGGGGCCCGGGAGACCCAGTACTTC
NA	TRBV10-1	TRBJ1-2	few	CASSAGTNYGYTF	TGCGCCAGCAGTGCGGGGACAAACTATGGCTACACCTTC
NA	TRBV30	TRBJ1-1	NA	CAWRGDMNTEAFF	TGTGCCTGGAGGGGGGACATGAACACTGAAGCTTTCTTT
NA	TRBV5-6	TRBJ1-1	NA	CASTIGENTEAFF	TGTGCCAGCACCATCGGGGAGAACACTGAAGCTTTCTTT
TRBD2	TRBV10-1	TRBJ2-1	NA	CASSESGTSGYNEQFF	TGCGCCAGCAGTGAGTCAGGGACTAGCGGTTACAATGAGCAGTTCTTC
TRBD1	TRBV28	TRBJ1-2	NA	CASSSQGYGYTF	TGTGCCAGCAGTTCACAGGGGTATGGCTACACCTTC
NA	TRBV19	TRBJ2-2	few	CASTLRAGELFF	TGTGCCAGTACCTTGAGGGCCGGGGAGCTGTTTTTT
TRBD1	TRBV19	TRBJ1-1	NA	CASQRDRGWGNTEAFF	TGTGCCAGTCAAAGAGACAGGGGTTGGGGGAACACTGAAGCTTTCTTT
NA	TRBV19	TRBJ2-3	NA	CASGGTVTDTQYF	TGTGCCAGTGGCGGGACAGTCACAGATACGCAGTATTTT
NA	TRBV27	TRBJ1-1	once	CASSLIRDSNTEAFF	TGTGCCAGCAGTTTAATCCGGGACTCGAACACTGAAGCTTTCTTT
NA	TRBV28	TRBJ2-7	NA	CASSLGGLYYEQYF	TGTGCCAGCAGTTTGGGCGGGTTATACTACGAGCAGTACTTC
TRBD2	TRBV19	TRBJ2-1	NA	CASKGTSGSHSYNEQFF	TGTGCCAGCAAAGGGACTAGCGGGAGCCACTCCTACAATGAGCAGTTCTTC
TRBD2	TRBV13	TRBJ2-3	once	CASSLGGRAGTDTQYF	TGTGCCAGCAGCTTAGGCGGGAGGGCCGGCACAGATACGCAGTATTTT
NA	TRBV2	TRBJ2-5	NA	CASSEEGGETQYF	TGTGCCAGCAGTGAAGAAGGGGGAGAGACCCAGTACTTC
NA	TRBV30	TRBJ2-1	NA	CAWGLYNEQFF	TGTGCCTGGGGTCTATACAATGAGCAGTTCTTC
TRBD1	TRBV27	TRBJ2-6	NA	CASSFRDRGDAGANVLTF	TGTGCCAGCAGTTTCCGGGACAGGGGAGATGCTGGGGCCAACGTCCTGACTTTC
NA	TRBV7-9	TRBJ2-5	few	CASSLDFSGHGETQYF	TGTGCCAGCAGCTTAGATTTTTCGGGACACGGAGAGACCCAGTACTTC
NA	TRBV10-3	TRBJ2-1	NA	CAAASISGNNEQFF	TGTGCCGCCGCCTCTATTAGCGGAAACAATGAGCAGTTCTTC
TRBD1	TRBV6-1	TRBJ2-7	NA	CASSEAHRGSYEQYF	TGTGCCAGCAGTGAAGCACACAGGGGCTCCTACGAGCAGTACTTC
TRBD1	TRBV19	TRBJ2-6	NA	CASSITGGSGANVLTF	TGTGCCAGTAGTATAACAGGGGGTTCTGGGGCCAACGTCCTGACTTTC
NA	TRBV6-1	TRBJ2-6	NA	CASSEARRGRSGANVLTF	TGTGCCAGCAGTGAAGCGCGGCGGGGCCGCTCTGGGGCCAACGTCCTGACTTTC
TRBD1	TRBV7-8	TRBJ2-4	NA	CASSANTGERGKNIQYF	TGTGCCAGCAGCGCTAATACAGGGGAGAGGGGCAAAAACATTCAGTACTTC
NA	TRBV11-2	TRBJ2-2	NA	CASSSTGTLTGELFF	TGTGCCAGCAGCTCAACCGGGACACTCACCGGGGAGCTGTTTTTT
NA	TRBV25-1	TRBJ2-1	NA	CASSPMSDEQFF	TGTGCCAGCAGCCCAATGTCGGATGAGCAGTTCTTC
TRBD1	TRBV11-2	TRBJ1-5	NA	CASSSYGQGDQPQHF	TGTGCCAGCAGCTCTTACGGACAGGGTGATCAGCCCCAGCATTTT
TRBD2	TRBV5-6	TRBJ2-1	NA	CASSLVGREAQGSYNEQFF	TGTGCCAGCAGCTTGGTAGGGCGGGAGGCCCAGGGCTCCTACAATGAGCAGTTCTTC
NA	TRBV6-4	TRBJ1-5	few	CASSDSGEGQPQHF	TGTGCCAGCAGTGACTCGGGGGAGGGTCAGCCCCAGCATTTT
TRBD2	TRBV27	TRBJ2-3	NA	CASSSDAGGAPDTQYF	TGTGCCAGCAGCTCCGACGCGGGAGGCGCCCCAGATACGCAGTATTTT
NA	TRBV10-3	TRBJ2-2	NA	CAITDRTNTGELFF	TGTGCCATCACAGACAGGACTAACACCGGGGAGCTGTTTTTT
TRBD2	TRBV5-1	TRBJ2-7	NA	CASSRGGVGEQYF	TGCGCCAGCAGCCGCGGGGGGGTCGGCGAGCAGTACTTC
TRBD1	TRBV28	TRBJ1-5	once	CASSLGTGGRPQHF	TGTGCCAGCAGTTTAGGGACAGGGGGACGGCCCCAGCATTTT
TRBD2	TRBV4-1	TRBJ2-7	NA	CASSPLSGGRYEQYF	TGCGCCAGCAGCCCCTTGAGCGGGGGGCGATACGAGCAGTACTTC
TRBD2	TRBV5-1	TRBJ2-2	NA	CASSLVAGSAGELFF	TGCGCCAGCAGCTTGGTAGCGGGAAGCGCAGGGGAGCTGTTTTTT
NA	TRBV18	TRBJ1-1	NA	CASSSGDYTEAFF	TGTGCCAGCTCAAGCGGAGACTACACTGAAGCTTTCTTT
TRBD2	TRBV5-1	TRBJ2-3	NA	CASSGLAGAGTDTQYF	TGCGCCAGCTCCGGACTAGCGGGAGCAGGGACAGATACGCAGTATTTT
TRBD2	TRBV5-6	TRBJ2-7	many	CASSPNPEASGRPYEQYF	TGTGCCAGCAGCCCCAACCCGGAGGCTAGCGGGAGGCCCTACGAGCAGTACTTC
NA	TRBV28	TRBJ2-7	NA	CASSFPPTGYSYEQYF	TGTGCCAGCAGTTTCCCGCCTACAGGATACTCCTACGAGCAGTACTTC
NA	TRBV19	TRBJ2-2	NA	CASSKTTLQGGTGELFF	TGTGCCAGTAGCAAAACAACCCTACAGGGCGGGACCGGGGAGCTGTTTTTT
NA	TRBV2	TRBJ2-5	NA	CASSAGRQETQYF	TGTGCCAGCAGTGCAGGGCGACAAGAGACCCAGTACTTC
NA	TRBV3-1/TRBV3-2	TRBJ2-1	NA	CASSKEDPLPVNEQFF	TGTGCCAGCAGCAAGGAGGACCCCCTCCCGGTGAATGAGCAGTTCTTC
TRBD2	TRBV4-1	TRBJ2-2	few	CASSQDRGGGWGPGELFF	TGCGCCAGCAGCCAAGATCGGGGGGGTGGTTGGGGACCCGGGGAGCTGTTTTTT
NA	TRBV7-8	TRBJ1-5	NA	CASSLGGGQPQHF	TGTGCCAGCAGCTTAGGGGGGGGTCAGCCCCAGCATTTT
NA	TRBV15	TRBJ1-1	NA	CATSRVGGNRNTEAFF	TGTGCCACCAGCAGGGTGGGGGGGAATCGGAACACTGAAGCTTTCTTT
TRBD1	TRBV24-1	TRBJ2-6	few	CATSDTFAGGSGANVLTF	TGTGCCACCAGTGACACCTTTGCAGGGGGCTCTGGGGCCAACGTCCTGACTTTC
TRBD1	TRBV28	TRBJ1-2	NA	CASSPMRANRGRNYGYTF	TGTGCCAGCAGCCCAATGAGGGCAAACAGGGGGCGAAACTATGGCTACACCTTC
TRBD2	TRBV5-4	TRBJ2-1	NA	CASSSGLAGSVGEQFF	TGTGCCAGCAGCTCGGGACTAGCGGGATCCGTCGGTGAGCAGTTCTTC
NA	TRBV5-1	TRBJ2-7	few	CASSLAGVREQYF	TGCGCCAGCAGCTTGGCGGGAGTGCGGGAGCAGTACTTC
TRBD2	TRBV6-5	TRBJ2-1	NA	CASSRLAGGPGEQFF	TGTGCCAGCAGCCGACTAGCGGGAGGGCCCGGTGAGCAGTTCTTC
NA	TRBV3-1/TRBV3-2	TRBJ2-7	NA	CASSQDWRGYYEQYF	TGTGCCAGCAGCCAAGATTGGCGGGGCTACTACGAGCAGTACTTC
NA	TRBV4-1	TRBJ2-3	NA	CASSQVEGRSWATDTQYF	TGCGCCAGCAGCCAAGTCGAAGGCCGATCCTGGGCAACAGATACGCAGTATTTT
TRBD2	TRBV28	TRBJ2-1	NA	CASSPLAGPSYNEQFF	TGTGCCAGCAGCCCACTAGCGGGACCCTCCTACAATGAGCAGTTCTTC
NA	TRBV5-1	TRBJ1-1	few	CASTTGSRDTEAFF	TGCGCCAGCACCACAGGGAGTAGGGACACTGAAGCTTTCTTT
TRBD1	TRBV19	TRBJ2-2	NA	CASGTENTGELFF	TGTGCCAGTGGGACAGAAAACACCGGGGAGCTGTTTTTT
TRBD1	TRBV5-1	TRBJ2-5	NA	CASSLRQGQETQYF	TGCGCCAGCAGCTTACGACAGGGTCAAGAGACCCAGTACTTC
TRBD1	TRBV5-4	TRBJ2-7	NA	CASSSRQGASEQYF	TGTGCCAGCAGCTCGAGACAGGGGGCCTCCGAGCAGTACTTC
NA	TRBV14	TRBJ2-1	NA	CASSQAGRSSYNEQFF	TGTGCCAGCAGCCAGGCGGGGCGAAGCTCCTACAATGAGCAGTTCTTC
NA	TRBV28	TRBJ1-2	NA	CASTRDYGYTF	TGTGCCAGTACACGGGACTATGGCTACACCTTC
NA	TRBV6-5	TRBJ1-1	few	CASSSFRGPTEAFF	TGTGCCAGCAGTTCATTTAGGGGTCCCACTGAAGCTTTCTTT